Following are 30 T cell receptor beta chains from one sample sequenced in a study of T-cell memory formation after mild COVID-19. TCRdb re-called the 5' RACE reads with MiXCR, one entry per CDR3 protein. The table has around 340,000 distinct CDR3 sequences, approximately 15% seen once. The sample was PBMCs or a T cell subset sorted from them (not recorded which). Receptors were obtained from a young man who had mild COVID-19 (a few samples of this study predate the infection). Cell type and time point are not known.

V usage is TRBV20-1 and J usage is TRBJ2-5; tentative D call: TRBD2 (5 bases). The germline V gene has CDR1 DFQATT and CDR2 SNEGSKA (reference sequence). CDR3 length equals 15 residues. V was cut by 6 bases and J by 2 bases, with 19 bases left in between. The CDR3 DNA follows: TGCAGTGCGAAACGTACTAGGTCCCGTCAAGAGACCCAGTACTTC. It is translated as CSAKRTRSRQETQYF.

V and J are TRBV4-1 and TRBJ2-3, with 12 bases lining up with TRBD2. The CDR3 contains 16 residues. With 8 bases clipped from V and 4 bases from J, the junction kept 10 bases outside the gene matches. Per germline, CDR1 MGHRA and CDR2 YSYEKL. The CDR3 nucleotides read TGCGCCAGCCGTAACGAGAGACTAGCGGGGGCAGATACGCAGTATTTT. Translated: CASRNERLAGADTQYF.

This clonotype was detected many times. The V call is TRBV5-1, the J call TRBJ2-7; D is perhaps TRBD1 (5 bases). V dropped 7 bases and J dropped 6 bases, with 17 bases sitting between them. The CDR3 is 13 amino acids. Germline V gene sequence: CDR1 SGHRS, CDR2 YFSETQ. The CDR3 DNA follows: TGCGCCAGCTCCCTCCAGGGATTCGGCGAGCAGTACTTC. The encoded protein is CASSLQGFGEQYF. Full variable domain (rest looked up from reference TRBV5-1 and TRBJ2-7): KAGVTQTPRYLIKTRGQQVTLSCSPISGHRSVSWYQQTPGQGLQFLFEYFSETQRNKGNFPGRFSGRQFSNSRSEMNVSTLELGDSALYLCASSLQGFGEQYFGPGTRLTVT.

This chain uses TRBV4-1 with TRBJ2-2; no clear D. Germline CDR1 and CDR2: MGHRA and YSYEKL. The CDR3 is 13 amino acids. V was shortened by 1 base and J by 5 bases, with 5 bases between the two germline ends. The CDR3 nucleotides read TGCGCCAGCAGCCAAGCCGGAACCGGGGAGCTGTTTTTT. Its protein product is CASSQAGTGELFF.

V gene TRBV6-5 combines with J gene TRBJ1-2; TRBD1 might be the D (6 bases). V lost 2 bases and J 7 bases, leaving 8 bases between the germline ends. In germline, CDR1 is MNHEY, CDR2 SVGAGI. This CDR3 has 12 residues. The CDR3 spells CASSYRGGGYTF. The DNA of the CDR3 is TGTGCCAGCAGTTACAGGGGGGGTGGCTACACCTTC.

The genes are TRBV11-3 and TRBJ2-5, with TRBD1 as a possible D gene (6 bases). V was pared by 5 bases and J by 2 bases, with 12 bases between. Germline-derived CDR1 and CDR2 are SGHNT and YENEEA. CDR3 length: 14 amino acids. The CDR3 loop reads CASSLFGQQETQYF. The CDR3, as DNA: TGTGCCAGCAGCCTCTTTGGACAGCAAGAGACCCAGTACTTC.

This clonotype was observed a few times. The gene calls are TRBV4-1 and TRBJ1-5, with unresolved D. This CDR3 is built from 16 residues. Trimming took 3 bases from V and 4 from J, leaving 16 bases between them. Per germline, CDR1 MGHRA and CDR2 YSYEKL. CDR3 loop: CASSQGRAHANQPQHF. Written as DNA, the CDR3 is TGCGCCAGCAGCCAGGGCCGGGCTCACGCTAATCAGCCCCAGCATTTT.

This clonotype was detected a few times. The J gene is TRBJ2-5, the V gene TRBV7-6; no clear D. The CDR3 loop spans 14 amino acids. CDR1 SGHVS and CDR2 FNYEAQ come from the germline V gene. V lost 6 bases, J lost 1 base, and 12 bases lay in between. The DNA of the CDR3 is TGTGCCAGCAGACCTCAATGGGGCCAAGAGACCCAGTACTTC. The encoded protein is CASRPQWGQETQYF.

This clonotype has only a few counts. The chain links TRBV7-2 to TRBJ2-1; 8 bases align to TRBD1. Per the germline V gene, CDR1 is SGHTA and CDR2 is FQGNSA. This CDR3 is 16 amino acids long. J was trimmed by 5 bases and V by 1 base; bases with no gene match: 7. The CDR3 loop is CASSLVRTGIHNEQFF. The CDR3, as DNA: TGTGCCAGCAGCTTAGTAAGGACAGGGATCCACAATGAGCAGTTCTTC.

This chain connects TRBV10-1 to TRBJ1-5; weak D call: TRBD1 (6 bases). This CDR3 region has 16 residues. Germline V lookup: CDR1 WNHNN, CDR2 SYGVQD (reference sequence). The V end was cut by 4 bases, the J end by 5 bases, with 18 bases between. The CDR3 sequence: CASSGGRARADQPQHF. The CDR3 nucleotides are TGCGCCAGCAGTGGGGGGCGCGCGCGCGCGGATCAGCCCCAGCATTTT.

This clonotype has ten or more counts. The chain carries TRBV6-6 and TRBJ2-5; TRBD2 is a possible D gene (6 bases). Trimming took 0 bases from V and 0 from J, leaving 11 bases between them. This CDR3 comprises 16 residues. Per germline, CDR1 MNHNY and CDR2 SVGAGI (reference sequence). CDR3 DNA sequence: TGTGCCAGCAGTTACTCCAGGGCGGGGTACCAAGAGACCCAGTACTTC. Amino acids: CASSYSRAGYQETQYF.

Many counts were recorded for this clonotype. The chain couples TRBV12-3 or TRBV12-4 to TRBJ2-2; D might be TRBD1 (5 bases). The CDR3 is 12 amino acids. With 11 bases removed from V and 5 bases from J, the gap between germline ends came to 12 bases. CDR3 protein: CALGKGTGELFF. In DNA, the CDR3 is TGTGCCCTGGGAAAGGGGACCGGGGAGCTGTTTTTT.

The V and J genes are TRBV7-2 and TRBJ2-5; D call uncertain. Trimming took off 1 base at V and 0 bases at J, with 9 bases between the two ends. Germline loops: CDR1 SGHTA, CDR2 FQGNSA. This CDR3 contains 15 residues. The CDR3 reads CASSLVVGNQETQYF. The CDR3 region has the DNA TGTGCCAGCAGCTTAGTCGTGGGAAACCAAGAGACCCAGTACTTC.

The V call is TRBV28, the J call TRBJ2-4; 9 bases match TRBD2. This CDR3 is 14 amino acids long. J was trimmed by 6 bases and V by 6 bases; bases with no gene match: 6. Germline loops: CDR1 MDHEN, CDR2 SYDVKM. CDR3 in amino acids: CASRSSGVGNIQYF. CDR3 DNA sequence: TGTGCCAGCAGGTCTAGCGGGGTAGGAAACATTCAGTACTTC.

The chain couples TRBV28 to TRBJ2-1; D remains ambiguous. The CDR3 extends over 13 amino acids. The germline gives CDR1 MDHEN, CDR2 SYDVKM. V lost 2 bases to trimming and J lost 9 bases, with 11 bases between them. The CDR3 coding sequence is TGTGCCAGCAGTTTAGTCCGCTCGGGTGAGCAGTTCTTC. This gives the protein CASSLVRSGEQFF.

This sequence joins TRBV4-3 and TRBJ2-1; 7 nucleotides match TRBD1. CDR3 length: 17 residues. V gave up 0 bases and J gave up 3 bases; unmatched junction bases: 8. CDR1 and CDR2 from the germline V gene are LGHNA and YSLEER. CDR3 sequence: CASSQDRARGYYNEQFF. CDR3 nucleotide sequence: TGCGCCAGCAGCCAAGATCGGGCCAGGGGGTACTACAATGAGCAGTTCTTC.

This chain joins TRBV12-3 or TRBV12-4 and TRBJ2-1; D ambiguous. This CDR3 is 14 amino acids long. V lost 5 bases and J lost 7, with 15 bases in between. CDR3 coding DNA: TGTGCCAGCAGTCTGGGGATTCAGAGGAATGAGCAGTTCTTC. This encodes CASSLGIQRNEQFF.

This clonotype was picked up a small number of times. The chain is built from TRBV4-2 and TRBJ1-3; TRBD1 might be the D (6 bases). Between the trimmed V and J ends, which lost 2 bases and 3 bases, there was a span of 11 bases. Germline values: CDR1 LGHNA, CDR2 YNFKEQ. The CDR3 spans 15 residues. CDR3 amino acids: CASSQQGPYGNTIYF. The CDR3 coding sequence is TGTGCCAGCAGCCAACAGGGGCCCTATGGAAACACCATATATTTT.

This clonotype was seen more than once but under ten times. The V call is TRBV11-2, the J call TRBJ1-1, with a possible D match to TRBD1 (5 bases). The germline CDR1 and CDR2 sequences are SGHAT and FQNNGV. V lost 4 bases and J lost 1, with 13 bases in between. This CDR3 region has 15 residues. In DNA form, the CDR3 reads TGTGCCAGCAGCTCGTGGGGGACGCAGAACACTGAAGCTTTCTTT. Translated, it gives CASSSWGTQNTEAFF.

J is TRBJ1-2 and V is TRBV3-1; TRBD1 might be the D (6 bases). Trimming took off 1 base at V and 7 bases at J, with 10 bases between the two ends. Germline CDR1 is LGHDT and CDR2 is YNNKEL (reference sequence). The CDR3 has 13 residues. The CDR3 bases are TGTGCCAGCAGCCAAGGCCCAGGGGTTGGCTACACCTTC. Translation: CASSQGPGVGYTF.

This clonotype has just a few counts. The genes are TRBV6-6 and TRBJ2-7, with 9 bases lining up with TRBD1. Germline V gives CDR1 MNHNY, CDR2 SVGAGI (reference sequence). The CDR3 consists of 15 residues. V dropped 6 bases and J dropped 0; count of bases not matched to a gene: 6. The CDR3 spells CASRGTGPSSYEQYF. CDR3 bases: TGTGCCAGCAGGGGGACAGGGCCAAGCTCCTACGAGCAGTACTTC.

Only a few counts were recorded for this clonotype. CDR3 protein: CASSLRPGTGDGYTF. CDR3 sequence (DNA): TGCGCCAGCAGCTTAAGGCCCGGGACAGGGGATGGCTACACCTTC. The chain has TRBV5-1 and TRBJ1-2, with 10 bases that match TRBD1. From germline, CDR1 is SGHRS and CDR2 YFSETQ. The CDR3 has 15 amino acids. V gave up 2 bases and J gave up 6 bases; unmatched junction bases: 7. Combining the CDR3 with reference TRBV5-1 and TRBJ1-2 gives the whole variable domain KAGVTQTPRYLIKTRGQQVTLSCSPISGHRSVSWYQQTPGQGLQFLFEYFSETQRNKGNFPGRFSGRQFSNSRSEMNVSTLELGDSALYLCASSLRPGTGDGYTFGSGTRLTVV.

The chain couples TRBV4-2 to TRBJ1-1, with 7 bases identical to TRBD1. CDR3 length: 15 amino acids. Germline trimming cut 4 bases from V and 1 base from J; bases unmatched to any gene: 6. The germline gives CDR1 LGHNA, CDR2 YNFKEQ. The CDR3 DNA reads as TGTGCCAGCAGCCCAGAGACAGGGACGAACACTGAAGCTTTCTTT. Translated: CASSPETGTNTEAFF.

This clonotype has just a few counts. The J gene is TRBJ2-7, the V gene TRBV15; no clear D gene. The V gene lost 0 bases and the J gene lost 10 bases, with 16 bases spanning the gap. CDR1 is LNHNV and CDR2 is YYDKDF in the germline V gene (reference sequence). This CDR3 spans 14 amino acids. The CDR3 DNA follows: TGTGCCACCAGCAGAGATCTGTTGGGCCGCCGACAGTACTTC. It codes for CATSRDLLGRRQYF.

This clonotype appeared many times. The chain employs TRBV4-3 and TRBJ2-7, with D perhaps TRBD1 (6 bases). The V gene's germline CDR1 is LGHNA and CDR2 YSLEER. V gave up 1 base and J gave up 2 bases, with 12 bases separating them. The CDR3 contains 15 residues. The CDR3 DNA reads TGCGCCAGCAGCCAAGGGGGCGGACAGACCTACGAGCAGTACTTC. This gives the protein CASSQGGGQTYEQYF.

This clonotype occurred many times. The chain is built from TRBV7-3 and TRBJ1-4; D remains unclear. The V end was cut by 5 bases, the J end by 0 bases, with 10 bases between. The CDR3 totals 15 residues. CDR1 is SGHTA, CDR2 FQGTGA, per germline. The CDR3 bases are TGTGCCAGCAGCGGTAACAGCGCAACTAATGAAAAACTGTTTTTT. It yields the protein CASSGNSATNEKLFF.

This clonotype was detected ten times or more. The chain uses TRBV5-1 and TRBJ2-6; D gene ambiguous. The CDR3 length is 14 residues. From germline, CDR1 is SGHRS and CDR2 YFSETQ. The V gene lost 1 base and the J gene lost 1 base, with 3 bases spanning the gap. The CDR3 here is CASSLRSGANVLTF. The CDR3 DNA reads TGCGCCAGCAGCTTGCGTTCTGGGGCCAACGTCCTGACTTTC.

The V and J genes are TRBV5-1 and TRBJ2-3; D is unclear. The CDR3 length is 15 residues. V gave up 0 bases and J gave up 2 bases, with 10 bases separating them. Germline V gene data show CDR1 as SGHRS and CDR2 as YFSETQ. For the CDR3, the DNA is TGCGCCAGCAGCTTGGAACCGCCGCCCACAGATACGCAGTATTTT. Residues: CASSLEPPPTDTQYF.

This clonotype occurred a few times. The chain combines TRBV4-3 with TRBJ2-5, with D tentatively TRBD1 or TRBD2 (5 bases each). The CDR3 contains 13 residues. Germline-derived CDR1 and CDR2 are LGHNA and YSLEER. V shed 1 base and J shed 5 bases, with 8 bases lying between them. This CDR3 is CASSQAWGETQYF. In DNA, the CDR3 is TGCGCCAGCAGCCAAGCTTGGGGGGAGACCCAGTACTTC.

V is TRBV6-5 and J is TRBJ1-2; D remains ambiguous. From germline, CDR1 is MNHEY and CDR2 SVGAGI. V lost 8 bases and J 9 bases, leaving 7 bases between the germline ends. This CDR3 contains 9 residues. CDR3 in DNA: TGTGCCAGCTCGAAGTGCTACACCTTC. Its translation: CASSKCYTF.